The 26 T cell receptor beta chains below were found in one sample sequenced in a study of T cell responses to AZD1222 COVID-19 vaccine. Sequencing used immunoSEQ multiplex PCR; TCRdb keeps in-frame clones, though not all of them. Among roughly 78,000 clones, roughly four fifths were seen once, and the ten largest hold about 3%. Source: peripheral blood, taken on day 0 of AZD1222 vaccination. These TCRs come from an adult in good health.

This clone was seen a single time. The rearrangement joins TRBV6-6 to TRBJ1-1, with no clear D. V dropped 4 bases and J dropped 11 bases, with 14 bases sitting between them. CDR3 size: 12 residues. Germline V gene data show CDR1 as MNHNY and CDR2 as SVGAGI (reference sequence). CDR3 coding DNA: TGTGCCAGCAGTTCCTCCGGGTGGCGGGCTTTCTTT. Translating gives CASSSSGWRAFF.

The V gene is TRBV7-2, the J gene TRBJ1-1; D perhaps matches TRBD1 (5 bases). The CDR3 consists of 14 residues. Trimming pared 3 bases from V and 10 bases from J, leaving 18 bases between. Germline CDR1 SGHTA, CDR2 FQGNSA. The CDR3 is CASSLDSSRESAFF. DNA for the CDR3: TGTGCCAGCAGCTTGGATAGTTCCAGGGAGTCAGCTTTCTTT.

This clone has a single count. The genes are TRBV7-8 and TRBJ2-3, with 7 positions matching TRBD2. Germline trimming cut 4 bases from V and 2 bases from J; bases unmatched to any gene: 18. This CDR3 has 19 amino acids. In germline, CDR1 is SGHVS, CDR2 FQNEAQ. This CDR3 is CASSSKPYLAALDTDTQYF. For the CDR3, the DNA is TGTGCCAGCAGCTCAAAACCTTACCTAGCGGCGTTGGACACAGATACGCAGTATTTT.

This clone was recorded once. V gene TRBV5-1 combines with J gene TRBJ1-4; D is undetermined. Trimming stripped 0 bases from V and 6 bases from J, with 18 bases between. This CDR3 comprises 17 residues. Germline CDR1 reads SGHRS; CDR2 reads YFSETQ. CDR3 nucleotides: TGCGCCAGCAGCTTGGCCGGTTACGTTGAGATTGATGAAAAACTGTTTTTT. The encoded protein is CASSLAGYVEIDEKLFF.

The V gene is TRBV5-6, the J gene TRBJ2-7; 7 bases fit TRBD2. The CDR3 has 16 residues. J was trimmed by 2 bases and V by 6 bases; bases with no gene match: 14. Looked up from germline, CDR1 is SGHDT and CDR2 is YYEEEE. CDR3 sequence (DNA): TGTGCCAGCACCTCGGCGGTCCGGGGGGAAACCTACGAGCAGTACTTC. Its protein product is CASTSAVRGETYEQYF.

The chain combines TRBV19 with TRBJ2-5; D not certain. V lost 5 bases to trimming and J lost 7 bases, with 17 bases between them. In germline, CDR1 is LNHDA, CDR2 SQIVND (reference sequence). The CDR3 spans 14 residues. The CDR3 nucleotides are TGTGCCAGTAGTCCAGACCTGGAATCGGGGACCCAGTACTTC. Its protein product is CASSPDLESGTQYF. The full variable domain, with the rest looked up from reference TRBV19 and TRBJ2-5, is DGGITQSPKYLFRKEGQNVTLSCEQNLNHDAMYWYRQDPGQGLRLIYYSQIVNDFQKGDIAEGYSVSREKKESFPLTVTSAQKNPTAFYLCASSPDLESGTQYFGPGTRLLVL.

The genes are TRBV2 and TRBJ2-1; unclear D gene. V lost 5 bases, J lost 3 bases, and 14 bases lay in between. The CDR3 consists of 15 residues. Germline V gene lookup returns CDR1 SNHLY and CDR2 FYNNEI. The CDR3 protein is CASSPIRTHYNEQFF. CDR3 DNA: TGTGCCAGCAGTCCTATCAGGACCCACTACAATGAGCAGTTCTTC.

The chain combines TRBV5-1 with TRBJ2-1; D might be TRBD1 or TRBD2, each matching 7 bases. V shed 9 bases and J shed 8 bases, with 24 bases lying between them. Per germline, CDR1 SGHRS and CDR2 YFSETQ. The CDR3 has 15 residues. The CDR3 DNA sequence: TGCGCCACCAGGGGGGGGGCGCTAAACCACGATGAGCAGTTCTTC. This translates into CATRGGALNHDEQFF.

CDR3 residues: CASSSGTDYNSPLHF. As DNA, the CDR3 is TGCGCCAGCAGCTCAGGGACGGACTATAATTCACCCCTCCACTTT. The V call is TRBV5-1, the J call TRBJ1-6; D possibly corresponds to TRBD1 (5 bases). Germline lookup yields CDR1 SGHRS and CDR2 YFSETQ. The CDR3 is made up of 15 amino acids. V lost 3 bases and J lost 3, with 10 bases in between.

CDR3 sequence: CASSQDGARGAGETQYF. CDR3 sequence (DNA): TGTGCCAGCAGCCAAGATGGGGCCAGGGGGGCTGGGGAGACCCAGTACTTC. The chain uses TRBV4-2 and TRBJ2-5; tentative D call: TRBD1 (7 bases). CDR3 length: 17 amino acids. The V gene's germline CDR1 is LGHNA and CDR2 YNFKEQ. The V end was cut by 0 bases, the J end by 5 bases, with 19 bases between.

The chain has TRBV9 and TRBJ2-7; D possibly corresponds to TRBD2 (5 bases). Germline CDR1 is SGDLS and CDR2 is YYNGEE. The CDR3 extends over 14 amino acids. V was cut by 0 bases and J by 2 bases, with 9 bases left in between. The CDR3 DNA reads TGTGCCAGCAGCGTAGGTGTCGGGACCTACGAGCAGTACTTC. Translating gives CASSVGVGTYEQYF.

J is TRBJ2-7 and V is TRBV5-4; 8 bases match TRBD2. Trimming took 2 bases from V and 5 from J; bases not matched to a gene: 6. The V gene's germline CDR1 is SGHNT and CDR2 YYREEE (reference sequence). This CDR3 has 14 amino acids. CDR3 region: CASSFPGGGDEQYF. CDR3 DNA: TGTGCCAGCAGCTTCCCCGGGGGGGGTGACGAGCAGTACTTC.

V and J are TRBV9 and TRBJ1-2, with TRBD1 matching over 7 bases. V shed 7 bases and J 8 bases; nucleotides not matched to a gene: 11. CDR1 is SGDLS, CDR2 YYNGEE, per germline. The CDR3 has 13 residues. The CDR3 sequence: CASYGQVMGGYTF. CDR3 DNA sequence: TGTGCCAGCTACGGACAGGTCATGGGGGGCTACACCTTC.

The chain joins TRBV5-6 to TRBJ2-1; 7 nucleotides align to TRBD2. The V segment lost 3 bases and the J segment 12 bases; nucleotides outside the gene matches: 6. Germline V gene data show CDR1 as SGHDT and CDR2 as YYEEEE. This CDR3 is built from 12 residues. Written as DNA, the CDR3 is TGTGCCAGCAGCTACTCCGGGGGGAGGCAGTTCTTC. Its translation is CASSYSGGRQFF.

The rearrangement links TRBV11-3 to TRBJ1-4, with D unresolved. Trimming stripped 5 bases from V and 0 bases from J, with 13 bases between. Per the germline V gene, CDR1 is SGHNT and CDR2 is YENEEA. The CDR3 runs 16 residues. Here the CDR3 DNA reads TGTGCCAGCAGCCTAACCAACAGTGCAACTAATGAAAAACTGTTTTTT. Translated, it gives CASSLTNSATNEKLFF.

This clone was seen a single time. This chain links TRBV19 with TRBJ2-7, with D perhaps matching TRBD1 (6 bases). Trimming cost V 7 bases and J 1 base, with 17 bases left between them. This CDR3 has 15 residues. CDR1 is LNHDA, CDR2 SQIVND, per germline (reference sequence). CDR3 sequence (DNA): TGTGCCAGTACTCTGACGGCCACAGGGTCCTACGAGCAGTACTTC. Protein: CASTLTATGSYEQYF.

The genes are TRBV7-9 and TRBJ2-7; TRBD1 matches at 10 bases. The CDR3 is made up of 14 amino acids. The J segment lost 3 bases and the V segment lost 5 bases, leaving 4 bases of the junction unmatched. In germline, CDR1 is SEHNR, CDR2 FQNEAQ (reference sequence). The CDR3 loop is CASSPGDRGYEQYF. The CDR3, as DNA: TGTGCCAGCAGCCCTGGGGACAGGGGCTACGAGCAGTACTTC. Filled out from reference TRBV7-9 and TRBJ2-7, the complete variable domain reads DTGVSQNPRHKITKRGQNVTFRCDPISEHNRLYWYRQTLGQGPEFLTYFQNEAQLEKSRLLSDRFSAERPKGSFSTLEIQRTEQGDSAMYLCASSPGDRGYEQYFGPGTRLTVT.

This clone was observed a few times. The chain combines TRBV27 with TRBJ2-1; TRBD2 agrees at 8 bases. This CDR3 is built from 15 residues. The germline CDR1 and CDR2 sequences are MNHEY and SMNVEV (reference sequence). J was trimmed by 2 bases and V by 0 bases; bases with no gene match: 0. DNA for the CDR3: TGTGCCAGCAGTTTATCACTAGCGGCCTACAATGAGCAGTTCTTC. Translation gives CASSLSLAAYNEQFF.

The chain combines TRBV29-1 with TRBJ2-3; D might be TRBD1 or TRBD2, each matching 5 bases. The V end was cut by 3 bases, the J end by 0 bases, with 7 bases between. The CDR3 has 13 amino acids. The germline CDR1 and CDR2 sequences are SQVTM and ANQGSEA. CDR3 sequence reads: CSVEGVSTDTQYF. CDR3 bases: TGCAGCGTTGAGGGGGTTAGCACAGATACGCAGTATTTT.

The chain links TRBV7-2 to TRBJ1-5; tentative D call: TRBD1 (5 bases). Germline V lookup: CDR1 SGHTA, CDR2 FQGNSA. Trimming shortened V by 3 bases and J by 6 bases, and 12 bases separated the two germline ends. The CDR3 totals 14 residues. The CDR3 DNA is TGTGCCAGCAGCTTTCGGCAGGGAGGTCAGCCCCAGCATTTT. It is translated as CASSFRQGGQPQHF.

The rearrangement joins TRBV11-3 to TRBJ2-1; TRBD2 matches 8 bases. V was clipped by 1 base and J by 4 bases; unmatched bases: 6. This CDR3 has 16 residues. Germline V gene sequence: CDR1 SGHNT, CDR2 YENEEA. CDR3 sequence: CASSLGASGLYNEQFF. CDR3 DNA sequence: TGTGCCAGCAGCTTAGGGGCTAGCGGGCTATACAATGAGCAGTTCTTC. The entire variable domain, with the rest obtained from reference TRBV11-3 and TRBJ2-1, is as follows: EAGVVQSPRYKIIEKKQPVAFWCNPISGHNTLYWYLQNLGQGPELLIRYENEEAVDDSQLPKDRFSAERLKGVDSTLKIQPAELGDSAVYLCASSLGASGLYNEQFFGPGTRLTVL.

There are a few counts of this clone. The chain recombines TRBV2 with TRBJ2-1; TRBD2 agrees at 10 bases. The J segment lost 7 bases and the V segment lost 7 bases, leaving 7 bases of the junction unmatched. The CDR3 runs 14 residues. Germline V gives CDR1 SNHLY, CDR2 FYNNEI. CDR3 DNA: TGTGCCAGCACCCCGGGACTAGCGTCAAATGAGCAGTTCTTC. Protein product: CASTPGLASNEQFF.

This clone came up once. The CDR3 DNA follows: TGTGCCAGCTCACCAAACGCAGCCTACAATGAGCAGTTCTTC. Amino acids: CASSPNAAYNEQFF. The chain carries TRBV18 and TRBJ2-1, with D uncertain. Trimming shortened V by 2 bases and J by 2 bases, and 7 bases separated the two germline ends. Per the germline V gene, CDR1 is KGHSH and CDR2 is LQKENI. The CDR3 consists of 14 residues.

The J gene is TRBJ1-1, the V gene TRBV6-2 or TRBV6-3; 7 positions agree with TRBD1. CDR1 and CDR2 (germline): MNHEY, SVGEGT. This CDR3 is 16 amino acids long. Trimming removed 2 bases from V and 7 bases from J; junction bases left unmatched: 13. The CDR3 DNA sequence: TGTGCCAGCAGTTACGCTGCGCCGATAGACAGGGTTGAAGCTTTCTTT. Translated: CASSYAAPIDRVEAFF.

V gene TRBV10-3 combines with J gene TRBJ1-2, with 9 bases fitting TRBD1. The CDR3 is made up of 15 amino acids. Per the germline V gene, CDR1 is ENHRY and CDR2 is SYGVKD. After removal of 0 bases from V and 4 bases from J, the junction contained 3 bases not matched to a gene. DNA for the CDR3: TGTGCCATCAGTGAGTCGACGGACAGGGGCTATGGCTACACCTTC. Protein product: CAISESTDRGYGYTF.

This clone was detected a few times. The gene calls are TRBV1 and TRBJ2-1; the table's D call, TRBD2, was not checked against the DNA. TRBV1 is assigned pseudogene status. This CDR3 contains 20 residues. CDR3 region: CTSSQVPETSGLVPYNEQFF. CDR3 nucleotide sequence: TGCACCAGCAGCCAAGTTCCTGAGACTAGCGGACTTGTACCCTACAATGAGCAGTTCTTC.